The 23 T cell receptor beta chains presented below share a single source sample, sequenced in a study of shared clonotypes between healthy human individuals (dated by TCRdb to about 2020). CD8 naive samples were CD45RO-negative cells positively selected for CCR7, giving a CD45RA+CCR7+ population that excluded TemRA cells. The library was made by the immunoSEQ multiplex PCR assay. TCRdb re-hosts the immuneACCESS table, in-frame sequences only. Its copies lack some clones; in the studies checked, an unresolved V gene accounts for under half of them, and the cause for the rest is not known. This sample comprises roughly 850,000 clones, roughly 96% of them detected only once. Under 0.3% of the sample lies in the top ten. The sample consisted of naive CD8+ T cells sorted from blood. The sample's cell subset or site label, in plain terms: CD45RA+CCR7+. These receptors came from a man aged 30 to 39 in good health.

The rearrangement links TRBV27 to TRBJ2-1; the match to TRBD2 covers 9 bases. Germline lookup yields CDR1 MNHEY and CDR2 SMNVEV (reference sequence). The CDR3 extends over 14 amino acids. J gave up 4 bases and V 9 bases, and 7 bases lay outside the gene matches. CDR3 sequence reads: CASYSGRAYNEQFF. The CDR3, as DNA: TGTGCCAGTTATAGCGGGAGAGCTTACAATGAGCAGTTCTTC.

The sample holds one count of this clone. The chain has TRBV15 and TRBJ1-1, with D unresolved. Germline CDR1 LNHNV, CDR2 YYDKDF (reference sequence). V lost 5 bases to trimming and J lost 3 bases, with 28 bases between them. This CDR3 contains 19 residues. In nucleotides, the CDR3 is TGTGCCACCAGCCCCCCGGAGAGGATGGATCGGGTGAAGGACACTGAAGCTTTCTTT. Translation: CATSPPERMDRVKDTEAFF.

In nucleotides, the CDR3 is TGTGCCAGTACCCCGGGGAGGAACACCGGGGAGCTGTTTTTT. The encoded protein is CASTPGRNTGELFF. The rearrangement uses TRBV19 and TRBJ2-2, with D possibly TRBD2 on 5 matching bases. Germline CDR1 and CDR2: LNHDA and SQIVND (reference sequence). V lost 7 bases to trimming and J lost 1 base, with 10 bases between them. This CDR3 is 14 amino acids long.

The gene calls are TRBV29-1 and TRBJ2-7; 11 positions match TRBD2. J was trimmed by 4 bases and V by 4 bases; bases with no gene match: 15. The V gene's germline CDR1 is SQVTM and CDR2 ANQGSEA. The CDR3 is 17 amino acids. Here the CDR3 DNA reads TGCAGCGTTGCGACGACTAGCGGGGCGGCCCTGGGGTACGAGCAGTACTTC. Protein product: CSVATTSGAALGYEQYF.

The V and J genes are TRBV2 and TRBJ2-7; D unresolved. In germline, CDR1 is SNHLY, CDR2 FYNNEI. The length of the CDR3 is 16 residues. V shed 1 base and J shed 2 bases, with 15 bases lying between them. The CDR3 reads CASSEESLSHPYEQYF. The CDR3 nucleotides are TGTGCCAGCAGTGAAGAAAGTCTCTCCCACCCCTACGAGCAGTACTTC.

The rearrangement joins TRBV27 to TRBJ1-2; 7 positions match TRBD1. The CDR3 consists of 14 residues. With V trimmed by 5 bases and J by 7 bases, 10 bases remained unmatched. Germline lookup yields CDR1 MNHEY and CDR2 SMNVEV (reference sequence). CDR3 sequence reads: CASSNRQGSSGYTF. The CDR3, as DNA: TGTGCCAGCAGTAACAGACAGGGTTCTAGTGGCTACACCTTC.

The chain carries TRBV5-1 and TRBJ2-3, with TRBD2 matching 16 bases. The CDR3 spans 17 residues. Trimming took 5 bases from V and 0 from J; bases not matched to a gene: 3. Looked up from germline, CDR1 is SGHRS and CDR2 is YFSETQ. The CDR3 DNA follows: TGCGCCAGCAGTTGGGGACTAGCGGGAGGGAGCACAGATACGCAGTATTTT. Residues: CASSWGLAGGSTDTQYF.

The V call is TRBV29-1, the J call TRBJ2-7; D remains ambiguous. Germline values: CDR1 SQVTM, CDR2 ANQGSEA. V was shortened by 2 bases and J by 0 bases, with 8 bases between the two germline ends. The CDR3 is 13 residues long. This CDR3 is CSVERVNSYEQYF. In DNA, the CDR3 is TGCAGCGTTGAAAGGGTAAACTCCTACGAGCAGTACTTC.

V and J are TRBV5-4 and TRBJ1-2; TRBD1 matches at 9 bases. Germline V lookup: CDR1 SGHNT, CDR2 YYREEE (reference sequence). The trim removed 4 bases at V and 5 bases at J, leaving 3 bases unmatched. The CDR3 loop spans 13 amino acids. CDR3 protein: CASSEGTGYGYTF. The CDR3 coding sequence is TGTGCCAGCAGCGAGGGGACAGGGTATGGCTACACCTTC.

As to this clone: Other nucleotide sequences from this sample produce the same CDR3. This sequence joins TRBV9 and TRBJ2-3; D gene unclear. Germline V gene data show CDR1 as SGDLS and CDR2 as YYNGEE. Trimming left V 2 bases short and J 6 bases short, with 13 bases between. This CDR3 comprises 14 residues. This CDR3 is CASSVGGAGDTQYF. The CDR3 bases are TGTGCCAGCAGCGTCGGCGGCGCCGGTGATACGCAGTATTTT.

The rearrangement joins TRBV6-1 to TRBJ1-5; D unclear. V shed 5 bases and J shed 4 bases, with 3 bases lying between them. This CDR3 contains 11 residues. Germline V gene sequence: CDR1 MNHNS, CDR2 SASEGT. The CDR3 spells CASSRNQPQHF. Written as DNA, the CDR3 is TGTGCCAGCAGTAGGAATCAGCCCCAGCATTTT.

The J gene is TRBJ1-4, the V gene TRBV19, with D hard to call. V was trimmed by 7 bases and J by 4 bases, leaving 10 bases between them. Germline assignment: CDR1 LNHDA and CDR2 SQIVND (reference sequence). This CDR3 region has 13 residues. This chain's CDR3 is CASKSPLNEKLFF. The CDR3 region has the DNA TGTGCCAGTAAAAGCCCCCTTAATGAAAAACTGTTTTTT.

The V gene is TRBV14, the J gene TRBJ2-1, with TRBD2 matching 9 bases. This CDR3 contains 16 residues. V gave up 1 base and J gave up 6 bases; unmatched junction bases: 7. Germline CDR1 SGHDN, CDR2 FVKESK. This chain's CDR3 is CASSQGRSGGINEQFF. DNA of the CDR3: TGTGCCAGCAGCCAAGGACGTAGCGGGGGCATCAATGAGCAGTTCTTC. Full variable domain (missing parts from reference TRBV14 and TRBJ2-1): EAGVTQFPSHSVIEKGQTVTLRCDPISGHDNLYWYRRVMGKEIKFLLHFVKESKQDESGMPNNRFLAERTGGTYSTLKVQPAELEDSGVYFCASSQGRSGGINEQFFGPGTRLTVL.

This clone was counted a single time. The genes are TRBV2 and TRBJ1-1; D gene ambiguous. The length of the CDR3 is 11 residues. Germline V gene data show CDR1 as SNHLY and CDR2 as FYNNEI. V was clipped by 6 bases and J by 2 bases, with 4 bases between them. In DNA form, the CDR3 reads TGTGCCAGCAGGACTAACACTGAAGCTTTCTTT. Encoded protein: CASRTNTEAFF.

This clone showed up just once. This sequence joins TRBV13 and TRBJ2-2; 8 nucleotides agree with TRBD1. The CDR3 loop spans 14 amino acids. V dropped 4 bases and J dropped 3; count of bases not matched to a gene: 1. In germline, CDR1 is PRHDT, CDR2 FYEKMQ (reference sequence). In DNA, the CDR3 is TGTGCCAGCAGCTGGACAGGGTACACCGGGGAGCTGTTTTTT. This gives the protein CASSWTGYTGELFF.

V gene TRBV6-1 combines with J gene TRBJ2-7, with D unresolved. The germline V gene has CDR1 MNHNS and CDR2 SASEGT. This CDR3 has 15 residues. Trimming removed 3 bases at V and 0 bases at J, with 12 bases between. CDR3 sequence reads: CASSDTDRGSYEQYF. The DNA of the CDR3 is TGTGCCAGCAGTGACACGGATCGAGGCTCCTACGAGCAGTACTTC.

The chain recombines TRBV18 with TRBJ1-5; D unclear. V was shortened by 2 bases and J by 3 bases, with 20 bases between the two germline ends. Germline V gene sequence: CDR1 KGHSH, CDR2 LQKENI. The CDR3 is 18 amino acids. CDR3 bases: TGTGCCAGCTCACCAACCCCCCGCGGCGGGTACCTCAATCAGCCCCAGCATTTT. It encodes CASSPTPRGGYLNQPQHF.

The CDR3 loop reads CASSPTGGSSGNTIYF. The CDR3 DNA reads TGTGCCAGCAGCCCAACAGGGGGGAGCTCTGGAAACACCATATATTTT. The V gene is TRBV7-6, the J gene TRBJ1-3, with 8 bases matching TRBD1. This CDR3 region has 16 residues. The junction had 6 bases not matched to a gene; V was cut back by 5 bases and J by 0 bases. From germline, CDR1 is SGHVS and CDR2 FNYEAQ. Full variable domain (rest looked up from reference TRBV7-6 and TRBJ1-3): GAGVSQSPRYKVTKRGQDVALRCDPISGHVSLYWYRQALGQGPEFLTYFNYEAQQDKSGLPNDRFSAERPEGSISTLTIQRTEQRDSAMYRCASSPTGGSSGNTIYFGEGSWLTVV.

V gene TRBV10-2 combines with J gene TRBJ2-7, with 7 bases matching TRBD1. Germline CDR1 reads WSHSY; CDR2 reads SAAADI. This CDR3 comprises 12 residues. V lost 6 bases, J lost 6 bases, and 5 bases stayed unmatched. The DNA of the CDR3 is TGCGCCAGCAGCACAGGGGCCGGCGAGCAGTACTTC. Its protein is CASSTGAGEQYF.

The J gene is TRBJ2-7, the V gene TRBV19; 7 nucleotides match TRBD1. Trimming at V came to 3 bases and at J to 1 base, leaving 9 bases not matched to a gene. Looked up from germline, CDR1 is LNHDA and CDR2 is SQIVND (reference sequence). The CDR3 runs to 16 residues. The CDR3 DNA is TGTGCCAGTAGTATGGACCCGGACAGGCGATCCTACGAGCAGTACTTC. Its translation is CASSMDPDRRSYEQYF.

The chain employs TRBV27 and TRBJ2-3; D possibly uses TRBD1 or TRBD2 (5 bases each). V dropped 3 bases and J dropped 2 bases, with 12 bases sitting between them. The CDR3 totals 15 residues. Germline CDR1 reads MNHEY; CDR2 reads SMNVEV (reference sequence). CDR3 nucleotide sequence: TGTGCCAGCAGTTTCGTACGGGGCCACACAGATACGCAGTATTTT. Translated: CASSFVRGHTDTQYF.

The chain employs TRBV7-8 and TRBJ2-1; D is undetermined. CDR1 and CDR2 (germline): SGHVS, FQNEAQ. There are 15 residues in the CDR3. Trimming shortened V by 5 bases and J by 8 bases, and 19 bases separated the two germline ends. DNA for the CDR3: TGTGCCAGCAGCCCTACCTGGAAAGGTTACGATGAGCAGTTCTTC. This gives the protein CASSPTWKGYDEQFF.

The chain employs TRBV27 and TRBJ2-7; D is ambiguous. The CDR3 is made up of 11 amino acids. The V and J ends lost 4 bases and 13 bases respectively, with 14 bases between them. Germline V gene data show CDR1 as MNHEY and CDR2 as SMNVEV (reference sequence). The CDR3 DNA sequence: TGTGCCAGCAGTTCAACGTTGAGGTTATACTTC. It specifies CASSSTLRLYF.